This TCR beta chain was found in a study of identical twins. General study findings and limits: Analyses based on zero insertions could be partly confounded by invariant MAIT and iNKT cells.

Germline loops: CDR1 SNHLY, CDR2 FYNNEI. V was clipped by 6 bases and J by 4 bases; unmatched bases: 6. The CDR3 runs to 14 residues. This clonotype was detected a few times. What it binds is not known. A single record per CDR3 protein comes from TCRdb applying MiXCR to the 5' RACE reads. The table includes approximately 690,000 distinct CDR3 sequences, roughly 6% detected once. The V call is TRBV2, the J call TRBJ2-1, with 7 bases aligning to TRBD1. The sample was naive T cells sorted from blood. The sequence was collected from a man aged 18 to 29 in good health. The CDR3 sequence: CASRLEGAYNEQFF. For the CDR3, the DNA is TGTGCCAGCAGACTTGAGGGGGCGTACAATGAGCAGTTCTTC.